The 18 T cell receptor beta chains below all came from one sample that was sequenced in a study of cytomegalovirus exposure and HLA in healthy donors. Primers: 60 Vbeta forward and 13 Jbeta reverse. Repertoires were generated with immunoSEQ multiplex PCR, while TCRdb's copy carries only in-frame clones and drops some. Seen here are around 30,000 clones, 65% to 75% observed once, and the top ten hold 20% to 25%. Sequencing was done on a sample of PBMCs. These receptor sequences come from a middle-aged man in good health and CMV-seropositive.

This chain connects TRBV6-5 to TRBJ1-1, with D hard to call. The V and J ends lost 2 bases and 5 bases respectively, with 12 bases between them. The CDR3 sequence is 14 residues long. The V gene's germline CDR1 is MNHEY and CDR2 SVGAGI. CDR3 residues: CASSYPGGETEAFF. In DNA, the CDR3 is TGTGCCAGCAGTTACCCGGGCGGGGAAACTGAAGCTTTCTTT.

This clone has a single count. The rearrangement uses TRBV29-1 and TRBJ1-1; D gene ambiguous. The V gene lost 5 bases and the J gene lost 0 bases, with 10 bases spanning the gap. Germline CDR1 is SQVTM and CDR2 is ANQGSEA. The CDR3 runs to 13 residues. CDR3 in DNA: TGCAGCGTTCTGGTTACAGTGAACACTGAAGCTTTCTTT. It codes for CSVLVTVNTEAFF.

This sequence joins TRBV29-1 and TRBJ2-1; D may be TRBD2 (5 bases). Trimming removed 4 bases at V and 12 bases at J, with 10 bases between. Looked up from germline, CDR1 is SQVTM and CDR2 is ANQGSEA. This CDR3 has 10 amino acids. Written as DNA, the CDR3 is TGCAGCGTTGGACCGGGATTGCAGTTCTTC. Translated, it gives CSVGPGLQFF.

This rearrangement joins TRBV7-6 to TRBJ2-7; the match to TRBD1 covers 9 bases. Germline trimming cut 7 bases from V and 6 bases from J; bases unmatched to any gene: 10. This CDR3 comprises 14 residues. Germline V lookup: CDR1 SGHVS, CDR2 FNYEAQ. The CDR3 protein is CASTSGTGTSEQYF. CDR3 sequence (DNA): TGTGCCAGCACCTCCGGGACAGGGACCTCCGAGCAGTACTTC.

The chain is built from TRBV5-6 and TRBJ2-5; TRBD1 might be the D (5 bases). Trimming shortened V by 4 bases and J by 5 bases, and 12 bases separated the two germline ends. This CDR3 spans 13 amino acids. The V gene's germline CDR1 is SGHDT and CDR2 YYEEEE. The CDR3 coding sequence is TGTGCCAGCAGCGACCGGACACGCGAGACCCAGTACTTC. This sequence encodes CASSDRTRETQYF.

With respect to this clone: One end of the junction varies from germline; a read error may be responsible. The chain combines TRBV29-1 with TRBJ2-1; tentatively, D is TRBD1 (6 bases). The CDR3 is 12 amino acids. The germline gives CDR1 SQVTM, CDR2 ANQGSEA. CDR3: CGVERDTNEQFF. The CDR3 DNA follows: TGCGGCGTTGAAAGGGACACCAATGAGCAGTTCTTC.

This clone was seen a few times. V and J are TRBV29-1 and TRBJ2-5, with 10 bases identical to TRBD1. The CDR3 loop spans 13 amino acids. Per the germline V gene, CDR1 is SQVTM and CDR2 is ANQGSEA. V gave up 5 bases and J gave up 4 bases; unmatched junction bases: 4. The CDR3 sequence is CSVSRQGAETQYF. Written as DNA, the CDR3 is TGCAGCGTTTCCCGACAGGGGGCAGAGACCCAGTACTTC.

The V call is TRBV5-1, the J call TRBJ2-1; 8 nucleotides agree with TRBD1. Germline CDR1 reads SGHRS; CDR2 reads YFSETQ. CDR3 length equals 14 residues. After removal of 4 bases from V and 6 bases from J, the junction contained 6 bases not matched to a gene. In DNA, the CDR3 is TGCGCCAGCAGCCCGGGACAGGTTTTCAATGAGCAGTTCTTC. Protein sequence: CASSPGQVFNEQFF.

This clone was detected a few times. J is TRBJ1-4 and V is TRBV29-1, with D possibly matching TRBD1 (6 bases). The CDR3 spans 13 residues. CDR1 is SQVTM, CDR2 ANQGSEA, per germline. Trimming removed 5 bases at V and 8 bases at J, with 15 bases between. In nucleotides, the CDR3 is TGCAGCGTTCAGGGCAGGGGTGGAGAAAAACTGTTTTTT. It is translated as CSVQGRGGEKLFF.

The chain links TRBV18 to TRBJ1-2; weak D call: TRBD1 (5 bases). Per germline, CDR1 KGHSH and CDR2 LQKENI. The V gene lost 6 bases and the J gene lost 2 bases, with 13 bases spanning the gap. There are 14 residues in the CDR3. CDR3: CASSRRGPNYGYTF. The CDR3 nucleotides read TGTGCCAGCTCGCGGCGGGGACCGAACTATGGCTACACCTTC.

The chain uses TRBV30 and TRBJ2-7; possible D gene TRBD2, 5 bases. The CDR3 length is 13 residues. Germline V gene data show CDR1 as GTSNPN and CDR2 as SVGIG (reference sequence). Trimming pared 3 bases from V and 5 bases from J, leaving 14 bases between. CDR3 loop: CAWSPGSPDEQYF. CDR3 nucleotide sequence: TGTGCCTGGAGCCCGGGGTCCCCAGACGAGCAGTACTTC.

The chain combines TRBV11-2 with TRBJ2-5, with 9 bases that match TRBD2. The ends lost 5 bases at V and 9 bases at J; junction bases unmatched: 13. CDR1 SGHAT and CDR2 FQNNGV come from the germline V gene. The length of the CDR3 is 15 residues. Written as DNA, the CDR3 is TGTGCCAGCAGCCCTAGCGGGACACCGAATGCGGCCCAGTACTTC. Translated: CASSPSGTPNAAQYF.

The chain links TRBV14 to TRBJ1-1; TRBD1 might be the D (6 bases). The CDR3 sequence is 14 residues long. V dropped 4 bases and J dropped 2 bases, with 11 bases sitting between them. Germline values: CDR1 SGHDN, CDR2 FVKESK. CDR3 coding DNA: TGTGCCAGCAGCCTCGGACAGATTAACACTGAAGCTTTCTTT. Protein: CASSLGQINTEAFF. Looking up the rest from reference TRBV14 and TRBJ1-1 gives the full variable domain: EAGVTQFPSHSVIEKGQTVTLRCDPISGHDNLYWYRRVMGKEIKFLLHFVKESKQDESGMPNNRFLAERTGGTYSTLKVQPAELEDSGVYFCASSLGQINTEAFFGQGTRLTVV.

The chain carries TRBV4-1 and TRBJ2-2, with D perhaps matching TRBD2 (5 bases). CDR3 size: 16 residues. Germline CDR1 MGHRA, CDR2 YSYEKL. The germline V and J ends were trimmed by 0 bases and 4 bases, with 12 bases remaining between them. The CDR3 loop reads CASSQEERTVTGELFF. CDR3 coding DNA: TGCGCCAGCAGCCAAGAGGAGCGGACTGTCACCGGGGAGCTGTTTTTT.

The gene calls are TRBV6-1 and TRBJ2-5, with a weak D call TRBD1 (5 bases). The V end was cut by 1 base, the J end by 4 bases, with 10 bases between. Per germline, CDR1 MNHNS and CDR2 SASEGT. The CDR3 is 14 amino acids. DNA of the CDR3: TGTGCCAGCAGTGAAGGGGCAGGGTCAGAGACCCAGTACTTC. This sequence encodes CASSEGAGSETQYF.

The table lists this clone with a few counts. The rearrangement links TRBV4-3 to TRBJ2-1, with 7 positions matching TRBD2. The CDR3 contains 15 residues. Germline V gene data show CDR1 as LGHNA and CDR2 as YSLEER. The V and J ends lost 1 base and 9 bases, in that order; junction bases with no gene match: 9. CDR3 protein: CASSQALAGVREQFF. CDR3 nucleotides: TGCGCCAGCAGCCAAGCATTGGCGGGGGTCCGTGAGCAGTTCTTC.

This sequence joins TRBV4-2 and TRBJ2-5, with D perhaps TRBD2 (5 bases). V was cut by 2 bases and J by 5 bases, with 15 bases left in between. The CDR3 has 15 amino acids. CDR1 is LGHNA and CDR2 is YNFKEQ in the germline V gene. The CDR3 protein is CASSQPRTGSETQYF. The DNA for the CDR3 is TGTGCCAGCAGCCAACCTCGGACGGGGTCGGAGACCCAGTACTTC.

This clone was counted a single time. The rearrangement uses TRBV15 and TRBJ2-3, with a tentative D call TRBD2 (6 bases). Trimming removed 9 bases at V and 5 bases at J, with 15 bases between. The CDR3 contains 13 residues. The germline V gene encodes CDR1 LNHNV and CDR2 YYDKDF (reference sequence). CDR3 sequence reads: CATSSARGDTQYF. DNA of the CDR3: TGTGCCACTTCTAGCGCCCGTGGAGATACGCAGTATTTT. Complete variable domain (other parts from reference TRBV15 and TRBJ2-3): DAMVIQNPRYQVTQFGKPVTLSCSQTLNHNVMYWYQQKSSQAPKLLFHYYDKDFNNEADTPDNFQSRRPNTSFCFLDIRSPGLGDTAMYLCATSSARGDTQYFGPGTRLTVL.